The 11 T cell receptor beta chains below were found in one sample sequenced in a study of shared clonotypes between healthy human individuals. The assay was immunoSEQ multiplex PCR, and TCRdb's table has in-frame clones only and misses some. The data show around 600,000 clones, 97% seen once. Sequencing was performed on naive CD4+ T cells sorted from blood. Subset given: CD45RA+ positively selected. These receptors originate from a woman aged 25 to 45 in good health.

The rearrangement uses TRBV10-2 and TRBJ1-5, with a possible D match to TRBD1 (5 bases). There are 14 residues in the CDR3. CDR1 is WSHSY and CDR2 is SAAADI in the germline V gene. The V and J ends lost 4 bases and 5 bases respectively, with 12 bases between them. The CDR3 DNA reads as TGCGCCAGCAGTGGACAACCAGGGCATCAGCCCCAGCATTTT. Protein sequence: CASSGQPGHQPQHF.

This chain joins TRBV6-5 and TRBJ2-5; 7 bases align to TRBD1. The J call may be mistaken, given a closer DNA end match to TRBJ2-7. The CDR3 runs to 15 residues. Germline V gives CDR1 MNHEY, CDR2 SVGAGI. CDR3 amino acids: CASSYRDSGPYEQYF. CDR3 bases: TGTGCCAGCAGTTACCGGGACAGTGGCCCCTACGAGCAGTACTTC.

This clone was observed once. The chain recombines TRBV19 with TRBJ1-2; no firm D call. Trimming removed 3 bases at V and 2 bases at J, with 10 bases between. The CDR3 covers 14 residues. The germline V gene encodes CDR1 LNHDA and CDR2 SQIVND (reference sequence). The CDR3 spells CASSIGQANYGYTF. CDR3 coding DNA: TGTGCCAGTAGTATTGGGCAGGCGAACTATGGCTACACCTTC.

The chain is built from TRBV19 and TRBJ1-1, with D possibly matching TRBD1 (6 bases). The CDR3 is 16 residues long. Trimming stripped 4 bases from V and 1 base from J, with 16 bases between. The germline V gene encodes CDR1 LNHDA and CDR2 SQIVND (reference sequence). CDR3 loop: CASSKITGTGNTEAFF. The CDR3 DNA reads TGTGCCAGTAGTAAGATCACAGGGACGGGGAACACTGAAGCTTTCTTT.

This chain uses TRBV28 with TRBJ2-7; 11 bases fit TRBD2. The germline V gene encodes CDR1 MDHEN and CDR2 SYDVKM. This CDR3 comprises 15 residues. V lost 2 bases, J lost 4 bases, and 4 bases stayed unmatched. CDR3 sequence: CASSLITSGRYEQYF. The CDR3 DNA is TGTGCCAGCAGTTTAATTACTAGCGGGAGATACGAGCAGTACTTC.

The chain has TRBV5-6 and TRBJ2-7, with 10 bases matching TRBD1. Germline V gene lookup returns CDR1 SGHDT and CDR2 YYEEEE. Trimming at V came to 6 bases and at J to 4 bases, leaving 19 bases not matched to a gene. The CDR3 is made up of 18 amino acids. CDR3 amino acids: CASTPGQGTPVGVYEQYF. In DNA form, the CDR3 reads TGTGCCAGCACCCCGGGACAGGGGACCCCCGTGGGAGTTTACGAGCAGTACTTC.

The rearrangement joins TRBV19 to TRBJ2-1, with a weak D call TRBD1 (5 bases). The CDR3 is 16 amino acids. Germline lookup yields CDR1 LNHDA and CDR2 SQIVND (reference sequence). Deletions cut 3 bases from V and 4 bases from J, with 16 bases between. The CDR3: CASSIDSGLPYNEQFF. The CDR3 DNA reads TGTGCCAGTAGTATTGACTCAGGGCTTCCTTACAATGAGCAGTTCTTC.

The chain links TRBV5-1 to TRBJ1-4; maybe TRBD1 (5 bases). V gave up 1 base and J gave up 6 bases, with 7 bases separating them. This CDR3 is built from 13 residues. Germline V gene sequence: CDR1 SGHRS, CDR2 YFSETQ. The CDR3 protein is CASSLRGDEKLFF. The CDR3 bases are TGCGCCAGCAGCTTGCGAGGGGATGAAAAACTGTTTTTT.

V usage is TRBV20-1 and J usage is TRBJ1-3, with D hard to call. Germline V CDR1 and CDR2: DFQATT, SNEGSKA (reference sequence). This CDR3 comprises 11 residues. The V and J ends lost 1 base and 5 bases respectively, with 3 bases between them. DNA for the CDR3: TGCAGTGCTAGAGTCCGAAACACCATATATTTT. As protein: CSARVRNTIYF.

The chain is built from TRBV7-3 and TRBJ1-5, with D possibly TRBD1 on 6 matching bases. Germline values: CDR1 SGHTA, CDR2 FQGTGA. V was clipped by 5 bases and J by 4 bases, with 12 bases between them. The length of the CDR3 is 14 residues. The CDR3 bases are TGTGCCAGCAGCCTACAGGGCGTTAATCAGCCCCAGCATTTT. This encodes CASSLQGVNQPQHF. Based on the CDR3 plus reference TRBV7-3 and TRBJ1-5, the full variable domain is GAGVSQTPSNKVTEKGKYVELRCDPISGHTALYWYRQSLGQGPEFLIYFQGTGAADDSGLPNDRFFAVRPEGSVSTLKIQRTERGDSAVYLCASSLQGVNQPQHFGDGTRLSIL.

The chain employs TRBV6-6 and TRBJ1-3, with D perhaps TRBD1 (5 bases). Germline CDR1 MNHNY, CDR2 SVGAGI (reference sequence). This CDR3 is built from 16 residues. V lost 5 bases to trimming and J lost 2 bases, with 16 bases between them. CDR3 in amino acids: CASSQNGVRAGNTIYF. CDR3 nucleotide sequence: TGTGCCAGCAGTCAAAATGGGGTCAGGGCTGGAAACACCATATATTTT.